The text below deals with one TCR beta chain. These data come from a study of blood T cell repertoires in COVID-19. Study background: Acute-phase and convalescent COVID-19 samples originated in the United States, Italy and Spain. T cells, B-cell-depleted T cells, or PBMCs provided the cDNA or gDNA that served as material.

V was pared by 4 bases and J by 1 base, with 11 bases between. This CDR3 is 15 amino acids long. The germline gives CDR1 SGHNT, CDR2 YYREEE (reference sequence). Authors' methods: Amplifying reference gene primers gave estimates of nucleated cell counts. The data were produced by immunoSEQ multiplex PCR, yet TCRdb's version contains in-frame clones alone and is incomplete. D and trimming were read from the DNA, whereas the V and J calls and clone size are those reported in that table. This repertoire shows approximately 110,000 clones, less than 85% found once; its top ten account for about 13%. V gene TRBV5-4 combines with J gene TRBJ2-2, with D perhaps TRBD1 (6 bases). The sample taken for sequencing was peripheral blood. The TCR originated in a human donor in a cohort sampled during active COVID-19. As DNA, the CDR3 is TGTGCCAGCAGCCTGGGGACACAGAACACCGGGGAGCTGTTTTTT. Its translation is CASSLGTQNTGELFF.